This TCR beta chain comes out of a study of cytomegalovirus exposure and HLA in healthy donors. This CDR3 region has 14 residues. V was cut by 0 bases and J by 6 bases, with 12 bases left in between. Germline lookup yields CDR1 MNHNS and CDR2 SASEGT. Researchers ran the PCR with 60 Vbeta and 13 Jbeta primers. Here immunoSEQ multiplex PCR was the method, and the copy in TCRdb shows in-frame clones only, minus some. The data hold 200,000 to 250,000 clones, with around 80% observed a single time. This chain connects TRBV6-1 to TRBJ2-7; D is unclear. The specimen sequenced was PBMCs. The source is a boy younger than 18 in good health and CMV-seronegative. CDR3 residues: CASSEAVVAAEQYF. The CDR3, as DNA: TGTGCCAGCAGTGAAGCGGTGGTAGCTGCCGAGCAGTACTTC.